Following are 3 T cell receptor beta chains from one sample sequenced in a study of blood T cell repertoires in COVID-19. Libraries were prepared by immunoSEQ multiplex PCR; TCRdb keeps only in-frame clonotypes and omits some of them. This sample carries approximately 220,000 clones, roughly 86% of them seen once, and the ten largest clones take around 2.6%. The sample was PBMCs or T cells enriched from blood (not recorded which). The receptors originated from a woman in her thirties with acute COVID-19.

V and J are TRBV18 and TRBJ1-2, with 9 bases matching TRBD1. Germline V gives CDR1 KGHSH, CDR2 LQKENI. Trimming removed 3 bases from V and 7 bases from J; junction bases left unmatched: 6. There are 14 residues in the CDR3. This CDR3 is CASSPLGQGPGYTF. CDR3 in DNA: TGTGCCAGCTCACCCTTGGGACAGGGTCCTGGCTACACCTTC.

The rearrangement joins TRBV5-4 to TRBJ2-7; a possible D gene is TRBD2 (5 bases). The germline V and J ends were trimmed by 0 bases and 7 bases, with 8 bases remaining between them. Germline V gives CDR1 SGHNT, CDR2 YYREEE (reference sequence). This CDR3 contains 12 residues. The CDR3 bases are TGTGCCAGCAGCTTGGACGGGGAAGAGCAGTACTTC. Its translation is CASSLDGEEQYF.

The V and J genes are TRBV27 and TRBJ1-3; the D is unclear. The CDR3 has 15 residues. With 2 bases removed from V and 2 bases from J, the gap between germline ends came to 10 bases. CDR1 is MNHEY and CDR2 is SMNVEV in the germline V gene (reference sequence). CDR3 DNA sequence: TGTGCCAGCAGTTTAATGTCGGGGACTGGAAACACCATATATTTT. It translates to CASSLMSGTGNTIYF.